This T cell receptor (beta chain) comes out of a study of Graves' ophthalmopathy and Graves' hyperthyroidism (dated by TCRdb to 2017 to 2018). Some background on the complete study: Peripheral blood was collected at initial diagnosis, before any treatment. In total, some 140 blood samples were TCR-sequenced: some 40 ophthalmopathy, approximately 80 hyperthyroidism and about 17 hyperthyroidism-to-ophthalmopathy patients. Once sampling was done, hyperthyroidism patients were given methimazole at a starting dose of 30 mg daily, while ophthalmopathy patients were given high-dose intravenous methylprednisolone. TCR beta repertoire signatures were used to distinguish Graves' ophthalmopathy from Graves' hyperthyroidism and to predict progression to ophthalmopathy. In roughly six hyperthyroidism patients, the T-cell repertoires found in thyroid tissue were compared with those found in blood. An independent validation cohort comprised 18 hyperthyroidism patients and over 15 patients who later progressed from hyperthyroidism to ophthalmopathy. A discovery set of 100 patients (43 ophthalmopathy, just over 55 stable hyperthyroidism) was enrolled to explore V-J signatures distinguishing ophthalmopathy from hyperthyroidism. Overall study results and their limits: Most expanded thyroid clonotypes with a frequency above 0.001 also appeared in blood, which suggests that blood repertoires may reflect the immune response in the thyroid. In validation, the model predicted ophthalmopathy progression with about 70% sensitivity and 72% to 80% specificity; about a dozen predicted patients were CT-confirmed with GO in a median of around 6 months. In cross-validation, the 13-signature model distinguished ophthalmopathy from stable hyperthyroidism with 85% to 90% sensitivity and almost 83% specificity, and in the test set the corresponding values were approximately 80% and 68%. Sample size was not predetermined statistically, and investigators were not blinded to group allocation.

A patient counted as having stable hyperthyroidism if there was no progression to ophthalmopathy within 18 months of follow-up. Hyperthyroidism patients were newly diagnosed, with disease duration under 2 months, and aged 18 to 65 years. Patients were excluded if they had other autoimmune diseases, uncontrolled infections, pregnancy or lactation. Clinical symptoms, serum thyroxine, TRAb, thyroid ultrasound and orbital computed tomography formed the basis of the diagnosis. Ficoll-Paque density gradient centrifugation was used to isolate PBMCs from approximately 11 ml of fresh peripheral blood. Total RNA was extracted using Trizol reagent, and RNA quality was checked on an Agilent 2100 Bioanalyzer. For repertoire sequencing, TCR beta CDR3 regions were amplified from RNA transcripts. A first-round RT-PCR used HTBI primers with the Qiagen OneStep RT-PCR kit, followed by a second-round multiplex PCR, size selection and purification. Libraries were sequenced paired-end with 100 bp reads on an Illumina HiSeq2000. Per the original workflow: SOAPnuke was used to process the reads, removing any read that contained adapters or uncalled bases, had a mean Phred below 15, or lacked an exact match to the constant primer or identifier. COPE v1.2.5 was used to merge high-quality paired reads. Clonotypes were defined as unique nucleotide sequences and were aligned to IMGT TRB V, D and J references using MiTCR v1.1. Only V-J combinations with frequency above 0.0001 were analysed, covering around 99% of repertoires. A TCR clonal expansion and chaos score per V-J combination was defined as the ratio of F50 clonal expansion to chaos observed in the TCRdist matrix. Welch's t-statistics and random forest were used to reduce the features to 10 to 15 V-J combinations, which were then used as input to a naive Bayes classifier. The Morisita-Horn index was used to measure how similar the thyroid and blood repertoires were. In TCRdb, the public reads were trimmed at Q25 with fastp and aligned with MiXCR, with productive beta chains retained. Under each unique CDR3 protein, matching rows form one entry showing the most common genes and DNA. The V and J calls shown here were made by TCRdb, not taken from the authors' results. The sample records 400,000 or so distinct CDR3 sequences, about a sixth of which are singletons. Together, the top ten hold roughly 2.3% of the sample.

With regard to this clonotype: Which antigen it targets is not known. Base qualities are missing; no much larger clone stands one base away.

According to the germline V gene, CDR1 reads SGHTA and CDR2 reads FQGTGA. V loses 6 bases, J loses 9 bases, and the germline ends lie 8 bases apart. The CDR3 goes from the cysteine to the phenylalanine over 11 residues. Only the CDR3 part of the read is kept: 33 bases, read in frame from the first base. Input material: peripheral blood. This receptor chain uses TRBV7-3 and TRBJ2-2, with no reliable assignment of the D segment. This clonotype was sampled from an adult woman with stable Graves' hyperthyroidism. The CDR3 protein is CASSQGRELFF. Here is the DNA: TGTGCCAGCAGTCAAGGGAGGGAGCTGTTTTTT.